Detailed here is one TCR beta chain. Antigen unknown. Other nucleotide sequences from this sample produce the same CDR3. This entry comes from a study of shared clonotypes between healthy human individuals. Per germline, CDR1 SGHRS and CDR2 YFSETQ. CDR3 length: 13 residues. With 2 bases removed from V and 3 bases from J, the gap between germline ends came to 9 bases. CD8 cells regarded as naive lacked CD45RO, were positively chosen for CCR7, and omitted terminally differentiated effector memory CD45RA+ cells. Notes on the study in general: Although depth was large, rarefaction showed that sequencing of the sorted subsets was incomplete. Naive CD4 clonotypes were shared across a few donors at around 5.4%. Naive subsets tended to show greater estimated richness than memory subsets.

TCRdb's copy holds only in-frame clones and misses some; the assay was immunoSEQ multiplex PCR. The sample consists of about 2.1 million clones, 90% to 95% of them appearing once. The sequencing input was naive CD8+ T cells from PBMCs. This TCR came from a man younger than 30 in good health. Some clones in this sample may be carry-over from other donors' samples. This chain links TRBV5-1 with TRBJ2-7, with D unresolved. This chain's CDR3 is CASSFGAGYEQYF. For the CDR3, the DNA is TGCGCCAGCAGCTTTGGCGCCGGCTACGAGCAGTACTTC.